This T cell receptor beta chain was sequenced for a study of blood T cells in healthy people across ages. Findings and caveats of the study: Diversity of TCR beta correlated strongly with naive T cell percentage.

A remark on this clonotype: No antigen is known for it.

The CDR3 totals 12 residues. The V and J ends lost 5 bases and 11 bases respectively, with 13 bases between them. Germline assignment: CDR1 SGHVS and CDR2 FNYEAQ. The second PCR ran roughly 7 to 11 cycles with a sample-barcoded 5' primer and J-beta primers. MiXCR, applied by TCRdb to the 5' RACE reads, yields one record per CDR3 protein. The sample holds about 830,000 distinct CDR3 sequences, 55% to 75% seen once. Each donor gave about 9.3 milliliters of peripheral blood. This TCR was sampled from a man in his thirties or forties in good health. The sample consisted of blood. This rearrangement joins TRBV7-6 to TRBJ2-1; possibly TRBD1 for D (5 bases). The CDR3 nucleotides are TGTGCCAGCAGCCAGCAGGGCGGAAAGCAGTTCTTC. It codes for CASSQQGGKQFF.